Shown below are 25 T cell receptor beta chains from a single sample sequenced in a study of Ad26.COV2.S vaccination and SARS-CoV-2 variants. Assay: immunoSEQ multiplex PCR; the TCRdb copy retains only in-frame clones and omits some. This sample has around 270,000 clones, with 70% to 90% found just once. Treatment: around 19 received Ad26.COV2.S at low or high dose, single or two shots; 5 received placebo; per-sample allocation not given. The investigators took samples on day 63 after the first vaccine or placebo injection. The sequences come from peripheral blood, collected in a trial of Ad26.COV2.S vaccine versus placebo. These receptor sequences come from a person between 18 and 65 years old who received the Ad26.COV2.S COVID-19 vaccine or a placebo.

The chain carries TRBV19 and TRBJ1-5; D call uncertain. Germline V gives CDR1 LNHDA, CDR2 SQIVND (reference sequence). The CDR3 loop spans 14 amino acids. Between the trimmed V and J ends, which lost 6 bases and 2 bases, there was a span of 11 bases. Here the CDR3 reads CASRAWVGNQPQHF. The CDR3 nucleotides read TGTGCCAGTAGGGCCTGGGTAGGCAATCAGCCCCAGCATTTT.

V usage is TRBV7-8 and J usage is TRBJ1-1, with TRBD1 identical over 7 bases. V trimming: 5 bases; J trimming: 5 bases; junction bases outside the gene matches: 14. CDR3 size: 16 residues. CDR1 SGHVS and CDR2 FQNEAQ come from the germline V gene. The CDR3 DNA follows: TGTGCCAGCAGCCAACATAAGGGGGCCCTTACGACTGAAGCTTTCTTT. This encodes CASSQHKGALTTEAFF.

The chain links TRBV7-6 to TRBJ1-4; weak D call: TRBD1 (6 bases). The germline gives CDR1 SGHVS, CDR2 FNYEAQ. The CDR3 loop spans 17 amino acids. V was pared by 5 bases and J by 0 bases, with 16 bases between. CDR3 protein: CASSLYIRGATNEKLFF. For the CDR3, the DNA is TGTGCCAGCAGCCTATACATCAGGGGTGCAACTAATGAAAAACTGTTTTTT.

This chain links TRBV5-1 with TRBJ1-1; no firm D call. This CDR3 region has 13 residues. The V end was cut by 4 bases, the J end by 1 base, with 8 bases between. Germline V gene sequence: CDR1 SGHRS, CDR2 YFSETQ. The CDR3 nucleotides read TGCGCCAGCAGCCTACCAGAGAACACTGAAGCTTTCTTT. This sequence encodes CASSLPENTEAFF.

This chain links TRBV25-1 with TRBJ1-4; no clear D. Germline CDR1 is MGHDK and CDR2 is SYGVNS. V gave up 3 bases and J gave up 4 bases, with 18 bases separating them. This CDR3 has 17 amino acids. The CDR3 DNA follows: TGTGCCAGCAGTGAGACCCTGGGAGGGAATCTTAATGAAAAACTGTTTTTT. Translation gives CASSETLGGNLNEKLFF.

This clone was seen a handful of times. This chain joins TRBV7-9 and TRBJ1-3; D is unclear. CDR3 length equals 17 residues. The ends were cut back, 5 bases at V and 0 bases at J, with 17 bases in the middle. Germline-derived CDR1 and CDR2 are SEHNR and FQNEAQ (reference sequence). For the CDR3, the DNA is TGTGCCAGCAGCAACTTTTTCTTGGGGAGCTCTGGAAACACCATATATTTT. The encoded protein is CASSNFFLGSSGNTIYF.

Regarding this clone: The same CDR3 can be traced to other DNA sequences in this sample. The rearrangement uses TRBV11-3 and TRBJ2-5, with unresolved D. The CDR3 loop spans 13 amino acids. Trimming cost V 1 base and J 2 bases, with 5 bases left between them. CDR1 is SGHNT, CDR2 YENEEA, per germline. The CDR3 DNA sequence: TGTGCCAGCAGCTTAGGGCGGCAAGAGACCCAGTACTTC. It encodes CASSLGRQETQYF.

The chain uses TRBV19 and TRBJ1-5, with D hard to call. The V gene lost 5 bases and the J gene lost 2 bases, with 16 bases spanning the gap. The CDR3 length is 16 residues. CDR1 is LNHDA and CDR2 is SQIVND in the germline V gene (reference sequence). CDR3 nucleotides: TGTGCCAGTAGTCTCCCTGGTTTTCGGGGCAATCAGCCCCAGCATTTT. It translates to CASSLPGFRGNQPQHF.

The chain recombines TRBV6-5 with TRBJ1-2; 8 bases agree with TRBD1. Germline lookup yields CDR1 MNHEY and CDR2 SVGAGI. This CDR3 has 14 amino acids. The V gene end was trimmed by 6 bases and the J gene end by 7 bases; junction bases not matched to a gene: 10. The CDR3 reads CASSVKQGAGGYTF. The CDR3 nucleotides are TGTGCCAGCAGCGTCAAGCAGGGGGCGGGTGGCTACACCTTC.

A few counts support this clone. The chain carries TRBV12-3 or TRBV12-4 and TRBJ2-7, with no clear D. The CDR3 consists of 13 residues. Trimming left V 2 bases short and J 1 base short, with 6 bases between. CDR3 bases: TGTGCCAGCAGTTTATCGAGATCCTACGAGCAGTACTTC. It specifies CASSLSRSYEQYF.

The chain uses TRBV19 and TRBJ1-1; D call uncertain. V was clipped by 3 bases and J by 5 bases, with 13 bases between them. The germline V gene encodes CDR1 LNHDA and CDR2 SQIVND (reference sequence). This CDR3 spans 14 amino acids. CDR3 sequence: CASSISRGATEAFF. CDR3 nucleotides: TGTGCCAGTAGTATCTCGCGAGGAGCGACTGAAGCTTTCTTT.

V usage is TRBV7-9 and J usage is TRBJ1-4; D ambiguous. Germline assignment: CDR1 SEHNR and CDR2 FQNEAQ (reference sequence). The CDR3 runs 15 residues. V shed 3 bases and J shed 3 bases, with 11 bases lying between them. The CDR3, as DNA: TGTGCCAGCAGCTTGAGGGAGGTGTCTAATGAAAAACTGTTTTTT. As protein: CASSLREVSNEKLFF.

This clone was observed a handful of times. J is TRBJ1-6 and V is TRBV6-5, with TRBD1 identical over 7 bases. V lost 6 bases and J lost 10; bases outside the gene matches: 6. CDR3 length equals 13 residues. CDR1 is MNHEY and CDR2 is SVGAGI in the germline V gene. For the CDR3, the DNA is TGTGCCAGCAGCCGGGACAGAGACTCACCCCTCCACTTT. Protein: CASSRDRDSPLHF.

Here the CDR3 reads CAISEGGGGTDTQYF. DNA for the CDR3: TGTGCCATCAGTGAGGGCGGTGGGGGCACAGATACGCAGTATTTT. V is TRBV10-3 and J is TRBJ2-3; the D is unclear. The CDR3 consists of 15 residues. V lost 2 bases, J lost 1 base, and 10 bases lay in between. Germline CDR1 is ENHRY and CDR2 is SYGVKD.

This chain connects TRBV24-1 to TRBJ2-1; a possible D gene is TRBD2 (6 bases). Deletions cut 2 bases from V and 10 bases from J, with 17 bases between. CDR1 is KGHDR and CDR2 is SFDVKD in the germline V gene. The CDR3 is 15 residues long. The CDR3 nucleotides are TGTGCCACCAGTGATTCCCTAGCGTTTCCAGGAGAGCAGTTCTTC. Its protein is CATSDSLAFPGEQFF.

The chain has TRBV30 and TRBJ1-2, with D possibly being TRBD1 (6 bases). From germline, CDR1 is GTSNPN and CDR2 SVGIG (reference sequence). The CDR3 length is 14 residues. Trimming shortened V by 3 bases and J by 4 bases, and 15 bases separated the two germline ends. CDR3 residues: CAWSQGSGAYGYTF. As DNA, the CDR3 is TGTGCCTGGAGCCAGGGATCGGGGGCCTATGGCTACACCTTC. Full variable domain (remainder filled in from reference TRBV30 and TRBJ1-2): SQTIHQWPATLVQPVGSPLSLECTVEGTSNPNLYWYRQAAGRGLQLLFYSVGIGQISSEVPQNLSASRPQDRQFILSSKKLLLSDSGFYLCAWSQGSGAYGYTFGSGTRLTVV.

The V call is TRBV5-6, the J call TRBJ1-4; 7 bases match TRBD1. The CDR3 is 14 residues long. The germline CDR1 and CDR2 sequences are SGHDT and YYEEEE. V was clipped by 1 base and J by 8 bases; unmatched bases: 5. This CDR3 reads CASSLTGDGEKLFF. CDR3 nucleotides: TGTGCCAGCAGCTTGACAGGGGATGGCGAAAAACTGTTTTTT.

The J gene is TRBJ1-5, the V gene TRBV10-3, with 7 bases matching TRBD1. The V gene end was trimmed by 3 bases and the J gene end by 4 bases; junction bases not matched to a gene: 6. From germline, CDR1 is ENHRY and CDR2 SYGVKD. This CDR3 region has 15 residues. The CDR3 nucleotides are TGTGCCATCAGTGACTCGGGACAGTCAAATCAGCCCCAGCATTTT. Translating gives CAISDSGQSNQPQHF.

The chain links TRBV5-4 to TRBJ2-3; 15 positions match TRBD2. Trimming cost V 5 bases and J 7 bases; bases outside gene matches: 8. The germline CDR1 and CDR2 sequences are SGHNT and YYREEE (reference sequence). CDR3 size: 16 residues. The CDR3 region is CASSPGTSGRKYTQYF. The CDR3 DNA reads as TGTGCCAGCAGTCCCGGGACTAGCGGGAGGAAATATACGCAGTATTTT.

The chain's CDR3 is CASSLASVGYEQYF. The CDR3 coding sequence is TGTGCCAGCAGCTTAGCTTCAGTGGGCTACGAGCAGTACTTC. V usage is TRBV11-3 and J usage is TRBJ2-7; no definite D call. The CDR3 extends over 14 amino acids. V lost 1 base and J 3 bases, leaving 10 bases between the germline ends. Germline assignment: CDR1 SGHNT and CDR2 YENEEA.

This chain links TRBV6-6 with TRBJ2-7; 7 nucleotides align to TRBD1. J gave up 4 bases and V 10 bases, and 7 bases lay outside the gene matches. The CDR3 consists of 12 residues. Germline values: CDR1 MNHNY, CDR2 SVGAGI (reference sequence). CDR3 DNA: TGTGCCACAAGAGAGGGGGCTTACGAGCAGTACTTC. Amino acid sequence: CATREGAYEQYF.

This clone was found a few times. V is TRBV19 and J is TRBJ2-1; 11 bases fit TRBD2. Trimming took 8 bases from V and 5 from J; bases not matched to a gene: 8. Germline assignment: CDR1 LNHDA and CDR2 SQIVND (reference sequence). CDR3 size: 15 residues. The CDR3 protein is CASGKVAGGHNEQFF. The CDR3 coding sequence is TGTGCCAGTGGTAAAGTAGCGGGGGGGCACAATGAGCAGTTCTTC.

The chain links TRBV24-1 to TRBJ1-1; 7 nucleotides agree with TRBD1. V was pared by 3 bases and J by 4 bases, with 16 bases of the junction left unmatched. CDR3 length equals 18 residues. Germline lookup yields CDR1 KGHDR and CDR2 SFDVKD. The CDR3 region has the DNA TGTGCCACCAGTGATCAGACCCCCGGGACAGATAGCTTCACTGAAGCTTTCTTT. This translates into CATSDQTPGTDSFTEAFF.

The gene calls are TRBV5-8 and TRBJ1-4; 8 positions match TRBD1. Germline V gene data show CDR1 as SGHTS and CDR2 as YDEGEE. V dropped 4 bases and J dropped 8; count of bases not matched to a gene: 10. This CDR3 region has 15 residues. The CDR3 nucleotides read TGTGCCAGCAGCCAAAGACAGGGGAAGAACGAAAAACTGTTTTTT. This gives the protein CASSQRQGKNEKLFF.

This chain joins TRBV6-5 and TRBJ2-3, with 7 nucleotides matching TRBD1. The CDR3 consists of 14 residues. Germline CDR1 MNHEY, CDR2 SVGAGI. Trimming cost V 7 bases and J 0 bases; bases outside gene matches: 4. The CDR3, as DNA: TGTGCCAGCATACAGGGGCTCAGCACAGATACGCAGTATTTT. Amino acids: CASIQGLSTDTQYF.